This T cell receptor beta chain originates from a study of response to subunit inactivated influenza vaccine. TCRdb re-called the RT-PCR reads with MiXCR, one entry per CDR3 protein. The sample yields roughly 500,000 distinct CDR3 sequences, approximately 15% seen once. Findings and limits, study-wide: Every seasonal influenza vaccination brings in few new T cells, the authors suggested.

Details on this clonotype: Its specificity is not known.

The receptor comes from a man in his fifties or sixties who received an inactivated influenza vaccine. The sequences come from CD4+ T cells sorted from PBMCs, collected 23 months after vaccination.

CDR3 DNA: TGTGCCAGCAGCCGACAAATGGACAGGTCAAACAATGAGCAGTTCTTC. Translation gives CASSRQMDRSNNEQFF. This rearrangement joins TRBV28 to TRBJ2-1; 7 positions match TRBD1. CDR3 size: 16 residues. Germline values: CDR1 MDHEN, CDR2 SYDVKM. The V gene end was trimmed by 6 bases and the J gene end by 5 bases; junction bases not matched to a gene: 13.